This TCR beta chain was captured in a study of T cell responses to AZD1222 COVID-19 vaccine. Points from the study as a whole: Epitopes outside B.1.351 and B.1.1.7 mutated regions reportedly drew nearly half of spike TCRs. Vaccine-related CD4 TCRs covered spike, predominating at 160-218 and 743-854. It should be noted that donors were predominantly white British and more often female, and clonal diversity was possibly underestimated.

As to this clone: Its matching antigen is unknown.

Trimming cost V 10 bases and J 3 bases; bases outside gene matches: 9. This CDR3 has 14 amino acids. Looked up from germline, CDR1 is MNHEY and CDR2 is SVGAGI. Here immunoSEQ multiplex PCR was the method, and the copy in TCRdb shows in-frame clones only, minus some. This table has roughly 110,000 clones, 92% appearing once. This chain joins TRBV6-5 and TRBJ1-3, with TRBD1 identical over 7 bases. Specimen: peripheral blood, collected 28 days after the second AZD1222 dose. This TCR was recovered from an adult who received the AZD1222 COVID-19 vaccine. The CDR3 DNA follows: TGTGCCACCACTAGCGACAGGGTTGGAAACACCATATATTTT. It encodes CATTSDRVGNTIYF.